Each of the 21 T cell receptor beta chains below was sequenced from the same sample in a study of response to subunit inactivated influenza vaccine. MiXCR was run by TCRdb on the RT-PCR reads, yielding one entry per CDR3 protein. This table has some 640,000 distinct CDR3 sequences, around 13% appearing once. The specimen comprised PBMCs from blood, sampled approximately 15 days before vaccination. These TCRs come from a man aged 50 or older who received an inactivated influenza vaccine.

The sample holds a few counts of this clonotype. The V gene is TRBV11-2, the J gene TRBJ2-5; the D gene is possibly TRBD2 (7 bases). V dropped 1 base and J dropped 8 bases, with 23 bases sitting between them. The CDR3 extends over 17 amino acids. The germline V gene encodes CDR1 SGHAT and CDR2 FQNNGV. The CDR3 nucleotides are TGTGCCAGCAGCTTAGCCTGGACATCAAATCGGGGGGCTACCCAGTACTTC. As protein: CASSLAWTSNRGATQYF.

The chain is built from TRBV3-1 and TRBJ2-1; 9 bases are a match to TRBD2. J gave up 4 bases and V 6 bases, and 7 bases lay outside the gene matches. From germline, CDR1 is LGHDT and CDR2 YNNKEL (reference sequence). This CDR3 is built from 15 residues. CDR3 in DNA: TGTGCCAGCAGAAAGCGGGGGGCGGTATACAATGAGCAGTTCTTC. It encodes CASRKRGAVYNEQFF.

The CDR3 bases are TGTGCCAGCAGTTGGGACAGGGGGCTACCGTACTTC. Encoded protein: CASSWDRGLPYF. V gene TRBV2 combines with J gene TRBJ2-7; TRBD1 agrees at 12 bases. Germline CDR1 reads SNHLY; CDR2 reads FYNNEI. Germline trimming cut 5 bases from V and 12 bases from J; bases unmatched to any gene: 5. This CDR3 has 12 amino acids.

This clonotype was counted only a few times. This sequence joins TRBV12-3 or TRBV12-4 and TRBJ1-3, with 8 bases matching TRBD1. Trimming took 6 bases from V and 0 from J; bases not matched to a gene: 7. The CDR3 consists of 16 residues. The CDR3 loop is CASRRDRSYSGNTIYF. The CDR3 nucleotides are TGTGCCAGCAGACGGGACAGGTCCTACTCTGGAAACACCATATATTTT.

V is TRBV12-3 or TRBV12-4 and J is TRBJ2-7; D gene uncertain. V shed 3 bases and J shed 2 bases, with 14 bases lying between them. This CDR3 is built from 15 residues. CDR3 residues: CASSFPSTAAYEQYF. CDR3 bases: TGTGCCAGCAGTTTCCCCTCTACGGCCGCCTACGAGCAGTACTTC.

The sample holds a few counts of this clonotype. The genes are TRBV20-1 and TRBJ1-5, with D tentatively TRBD1 (5 bases). The CDR3 is made up of 15 amino acids. The germline V gene has CDR1 DFQATT and CDR2 SNEGSKA (reference sequence). The V gene lost 1 base and the J gene lost 2 bases, with 12 bases spanning the gap. This chain's CDR3 is CSARVGPRGNQPQHF. DNA of the CDR3: TGCAGTGCTAGAGTGGGACCTCGGGGCAATCAGCCCCAGCATTTT.

This clonotype has more than one count but fewer than ten. The chain joins TRBV19 to TRBJ2-1; a possible D gene is TRBD2 (5 bases). The CDR3 is 15 residues long. Germline CDR1 reads LNHDA; CDR2 reads SQIVND (reference sequence). Trimming removed 7 bases at V and 0 bases at J, with 13 bases between. The CDR3 nucleotides read TGTGCCAGTACTCTGACGGGGTTCTCCTACAATGAGCAGTTCTTC. Its translation: CASTLTGFSYNEQFF.

This rearrangement joins TRBV27 to TRBJ2-3; TRBD1 matches 10 bases. CDR1 is MNHEY, CDR2 SMNVEV, per germline (reference sequence). This CDR3 is 14 amino acids long. Germline trimming cut 7 bases from V and 4 bases from J; bases unmatched to any gene: 5. The CDR3 is CASTATGGPDTQYF. The DNA of the CDR3 is TGTGCCAGCACAGCGACAGGGGGCCCAGATACGCAGTATTTT.

The V and J genes are TRBV20-1 and TRBJ2-5; 8 nucleotides agree with TRBD1. Germline V gene data show CDR1 as DFQATT and CDR2 as SNEGSKA (reference sequence). The CDR3 loop spans 15 amino acids. V lost 8 bases and J lost 5; bases outside the gene matches: 16. Here the CDR3 reads CSTPRTGFAGETQYF. In DNA form, the CDR3 reads TGCAGTACCCCCCGGACAGGGTTCGCAGGCGAGACCCAGTACTTC.

J is TRBJ1-5 and V is TRBV5-1; 7 nucleotides match TRBD1. J was trimmed by 6 bases and V by 4 bases; bases with no gene match: 10. This CDR3 spans 15 amino acids. Germline CDR1 SGHRS, CDR2 YFSETQ. The CDR3, as DNA: TGCGCCAGCAGCGAGGGACAGTTCGGGAGTCAGCCCCAGCATTTT. As protein: CASSEGQFGSQPQHF.

The gene calls are TRBV28 and TRBJ2-7, with D possibly being TRBD2 (5 bases). The V end was cut by 3 bases, the J end by 3 bases, with 18 bases between. In germline, CDR1 is MDHEN, CDR2 SYDVKM. This CDR3 contains 16 residues. The CDR3 protein is CASSFGLTARGYEQYF. The CDR3 DNA reads as TGTGCCAGCAGTTTCGGACTTACCGCCCGGGGCTACGAGCAGTACTTC.

The table lists this clonotype with many counts. This chain links TRBV2 with TRBJ2-7; 14 bases map to TRBD2. Germline CDR1 reads SNHLY; CDR2 reads FYNNEI. V trimming: 6 bases; J trimming: 7 bases; junction bases outside the gene matches: 8. The CDR3 covers 15 residues. The CDR3 bases are TGTGCCAGCAGCGGACTAGCGGGGGGATCGGGGGAGCAGTACTTC. Translation gives CASSGLAGGSGEQYF.

J is TRBJ2-6 and V is TRBV7-9; no clear D gene. V was trimmed by 10 bases and J by 3 bases, leaving 16 bases between them. CDR1 is SEHNR, CDR2 FQNEAQ, per germline (reference sequence). The CDR3 spans 15 residues. For the CDR3, the DNA is TGTGCCACCCAGATAGAGACGATTGGGGCCAACGTCCTGACTTTC. Translated, it gives CATQIETIGANVLTF.

This clonotype was seen a few times. The V and J genes are TRBV20-1 and TRBJ2-7, with D possibly called TRBD1 or TRBD2 (5 bases each). V lost 5 bases to trimming and J lost 1 base, with 18 bases between them. CDR1 and CDR2 (germline): DFQATT, SNEGSKA (reference sequence). This CDR3 has 15 residues. The DNA for the CDR3 is TGCAGTGCTTTAACAGGTTGGGGAGCTTCCTACGAGCAGTACTTC. It yields the protein CSALTGWGASYEQYF.

Points on this clonotype: One base away lies a much larger clone, so this may be a sequencing read error. The chain uses TRBV4-3 and TRBJ2-1; D is possibly TRBD2 (6 bases). The germline V gene encodes CDR1 LGHNA and CDR2 YSLEER. CDR3 size: 17 residues. Trimming left V 0 bases short and J 2 bases short, with 14 bases between. In DNA form, the CDR3 reads TGCGCCAGCAGCCAAGATAGCGGCGGGATGGCCTACAATGAGCAGTTCTTC. Protein sequence: CASSQDSGGMAYNEQFF.

The chain uses TRBV5-1 and TRBJ1-4; a possible D gene is TRBD1 (6 bases). From germline, CDR1 is SGHRS and CDR2 YFSETQ. This CDR3 contains 13 residues. Trimming removed 0 bases from V and 6 bases from J, with 6 bases in between. CDR3 residues: CASSLDRDEKLFF. DNA of the CDR3: TGCGCCAGCAGCTTGGACAGGGATGAAAAACTGTTTTTT.

The V call is TRBV29-1, the J call TRBJ2-5, with D maybe TRBD1 (5 bases). Trimming cost V 8 bases and J 2 bases, with 9 bases left between them. Looked up from germline, CDR1 is SQVTM and CDR2 is ANQGSEA. The CDR3 runs to 11 residues. CDR3 region: CSTRQQETQYF. CDR3 bases: TGCAGCACCCGACAGCAAGAGACCCAGTACTTC. Combining the CDR3 with reference TRBV29-1 and TRBJ2-5 gives the whole variable domain SAVISQKPSRDICQRGTSLTIQCQVDSQVTMMFWYRQQPGQSLTLIATANQGSEATYESGFVIDKFPISRPNLTFSTLTVSNMSPEDSSIYLCSTRQQETQYFGPGTRLLVL.

This clonotype was seen a handful of times. V usage is TRBV12-3 or TRBV12-4 and J usage is TRBJ2-1; 9 bases are shared with TRBD2. The CDR3 contains 16 residues. The V segment lost 6 bases and the J segment 2 bases; nucleotides outside the gene matches: 8. CDR3: CASSPGSGRTYNEQFF. DNA of the CDR3: TGTGCCAGCAGCCCCGGGAGCGGGAGGACCTACAATGAGCAGTTCTTC.

This clonotype was recorded at least ten times. The chain combines TRBV28 with TRBJ2-2; 8 nucleotides match TRBD2. Germline V gene data show CDR1 as MDHEN and CDR2 as SYDVKM. Trimming cost V 8 bases and J 1 base; bases outside gene matches: 6. This CDR3 comprises 15 residues. The CDR3 DNA follows: TGTGCCAGCTCGGGGGGGCCCATGAACACCGGGGAGCTGTTTTTT. Amino acids: CASSGGPMNTGELFF.

This clonotype was seen only a few times. The V gene is TRBV10-3, the J gene TRBJ2-2, with TRBD2 matching 12 bases. The germline gives CDR1 ENHRY, CDR2 SYGVKD. This CDR3 spans 18 amino acids. The junction had 6 bases not matched to a gene; V was cut back by 2 bases and J by 2 bases. CDR3 in amino acids: CAISEAPSGRVNTGELFF. The CDR3 nucleotides read TGTGCCATCAGTGAGGCGCCTAGCGGGAGGGTCAACACCGGGGAGCTGTTTTTT.

The chain uses TRBV12-3 or TRBV12-4 and TRBJ1-2; the D gene is possibly TRBD1 (5 bases). The CDR3 loop spans 14 amino acids. V lost 3 bases and J lost 8, with 16 bases in between. This chain's CDR3 is CASSFMGPLVGYTF. In DNA, the CDR3 is TGTGCCAGCAGTTTTATGGGACCCCTAGTCGGCTACACCTTC.